This passage covers 23 T cell receptor beta chains from one sample sequenced in a study of T cells in tuberculosis. The assay was immunoSEQ multiplex PCR, and TCRdb's table has in-frame clones only and misses some. The sample lists 35,000 to 50,000 clones, roughly 94% occurring once. The sample was PBMCs. These receptors all come from a donor aged 5-35 years with latent tuberculosis or without tuberculosis infection. Some clones in this sample may be carry-over from other donors' samples.

This chain connects TRBV6-1 to TRBJ2-5; TRBD2 agrees at 14 bases. The CDR3 contains 16 residues. Germline V gives CDR1 MNHNS, CDR2 SASEGT. With 4 bases clipped from V and 4 bases from J, the junction kept 5 bases outside the gene matches. CDR3 amino acids: CASSGLAGGPLETQYF. CDR3 in DNA: TGTGCCAGCAGTGGACTAGCGGGAGGGCCATTAGAGACCCAGTACTTC.

V is TRBV27 and J is TRBJ2-5, with D perhaps matching TRBD1 (6 bases). This CDR3 comprises 13 residues. The germline V gene encodes CDR1 MNHEY and CDR2 SMNVEV (reference sequence). The V and J ends lost 3 bases and 4 bases respectively, with 9 bases between them. The CDR3 DNA sequence: TGTGCCAGCAGTTTCCTAGGGGGAGAGACCCAGTACTTC. This codes for CASSFLGGETQYF.

The chain employs TRBV5-4 and TRBJ2-5; weak D call: TRBD2 (6 bases). Looked up from germline, CDR1 is SGHNT and CDR2 is YYREEE (reference sequence). V gave up 3 bases and J gave up 0 bases, with 27 bases separating them. The CDR3 sequence is 20 residues long. CDR3 region: CASSSLSRDGVAVNQETQYF. DNA for the CDR3: TGTGCCAGCAGCTCCCTCTCAAGGGATGGTGTAGCGGTCAACCAAGAGACCCAGTACTTC.

This sequence joins TRBV27 and TRBJ2-7; D is perhaps TRBD2 (6 bases). V shed 2 bases and J shed 3 bases, with 11 bases lying between them. The CDR3 extends over 14 amino acids. Germline assignment: CDR1 MNHEY and CDR2 SMNVEV (reference sequence). The CDR3 loop is CASSLVGSYYEQYF. DNA for the CDR3: TGTGCCAGCAGTTTAGTCGGGAGCTACTACGAGCAGTACTTC.

This clone was recorded only once. This chain links TRBV14 with TRBJ2-2, with TRBD2 matching 10 bases. V shed 4 bases and J 5 bases; nucleotides not matched to a gene: 4. CDR1 and CDR2 from the germline V gene are SGHDN and FVKESK. This CDR3 has 15 amino acids. The CDR3 coding sequence is TGTGCCAGCAGCCTCGGACTAGCGGTTACCGGGGAGCTGTTTTTT. It encodes CASSLGLAVTGELFF.

This chain connects TRBV5-1 to TRBJ1-1; D perhaps matches TRBD1 (5 bases). V was shortened by 3 bases and J by 3 bases, with 18 bases between the two germline ends. The CDR3 totals 16 residues. The germline V gene has CDR1 SGHRS and CDR2 YFSETQ. The CDR3 region is CASSYQGMVGDTEAFF. CDR3 DNA sequence: TGCGCCAGCAGCTATCAAGGGATGGTAGGGGACACTGAAGCTTTCTTT.

V and J are TRBV5-1 and TRBJ2-1; 7 bases line up with TRBD1. V was clipped by 7 bases and J by 5 bases; unmatched bases: 12. The CDR3 covers 15 residues. Germline V gene sequence: CDR1 SGHRS, CDR2 YFSETQ. DNA for the CDR3: TGCGCCAGCGGTCCTGGGGGACAGACCAACAATGAGCAGTTCTTC. This codes for CASGPGGQTNNEQFF. Complete variable domain (other parts from reference TRBV5-1 and TRBJ2-1): KAGVTQTPRYLIKTRGQQVTLSCSPISGHRSVSWYQQTPGQGLQFLFEYFSETQRNKGNFPGRFSGRQFSNSRSEMNVSTLELGDSALYLCASGPGGQTNNEQFFGPGTRLTVL.

For the CDR3, the DNA is TGCGCCAGCAGTCCGGGACTAGCAGCCGAGCAGTACTTC. Protein sequence: CASSPGLAAEQYF. The J gene is TRBJ2-7, the V gene TRBV10-1; 9 positions match TRBD2. V was pared by 5 bases and J by 6 bases, with 5 bases of the junction left unmatched. In germline, CDR1 is WNHNN, CDR2 SYGVQD (reference sequence). The CDR3 extends over 13 amino acids.

The chain's CDR3 is CASSLFSYSNQPQHF. CDR3 DNA: TGTGCCAGCAGTTTATTTTCTTATAGCAATCAGCCCCAGCATTTT. The chain uses TRBV27 and TRBJ1-5; D ambiguous. Per the germline V gene, CDR1 is MNHEY and CDR2 is SMNVEV (reference sequence). Trimming pared 1 base from V and 0 bases from J, leaving 7 bases between. This CDR3 spans 15 amino acids.

This chain connects TRBV7-2 to TRBJ1-5, with D possibly being TRBD1 (5 bases). The V and J ends lost 2 bases and 6 bases respectively, with 5 bases between them. Germline CDR1 is SGHTA and CDR2 is FQGNSA. The CDR3 totals 12 residues. The CDR3 nucleotides are TGTGCCAGCAGCTTAAGGGGTCAGCCCCAGCATTTT. As protein: CASSLRGQPQHF.

The CDR3: CSVGRRGFGETQYF. The CDR3, as DNA: TGCAGCGTAGGTCGAAGGGGCTTCGGGGAGACCCAGTACTTC. The J gene is TRBJ2-5, the V gene TRBV29-1; weak D call: TRBD1 (5 bases). The V end was cut by 6 bases, the J end by 5 bases, with 19 bases between. This CDR3 contains 14 residues. The V gene's germline CDR1 is SQVTM and CDR2 ANQGSEA.

The chain uses TRBV5-6 and TRBJ2-2; a possible D gene is TRBD2 (6 bases). The ends were cut back, 4 bases at V and 6 bases at J, with 10 bases in the middle. CDR1 is SGHDT and CDR2 is YYEEEE in the germline V gene. This CDR3 contains 13 residues. As DNA, the CDR3 is TGTGCCAGCAGCCTTGCGGGGCCCGGGGAGCTGTTTTTT. This encodes CASSLAGPGELFF.

This clone has just a few counts. This chain links TRBV28 with TRBJ2-7; D gene uncertain. The germline V gene encodes CDR1 MDHEN and CDR2 SYDVKM. Between the trimmed V and J ends, which lost 6 bases and 1 base, there was a span of 10 bases. There are 13 residues in the CDR3. The CDR3 nucleotides are TGTGCCAGCAGCCTTGGCTGGTCCTACGAGCAGTACTTC. Translated, it gives CASSLGWSYEQYF.

The chain is built from TRBV27 and TRBJ1-5; D possibly corresponds to TRBD1 (6 bases). There are 15 residues in the CDR3. CDR1 is MNHEY and CDR2 is SMNVEV in the germline V gene (reference sequence). V gave up 6 bases and J gave up 0 bases, with 12 bases separating them. The CDR3 nucleotides read TGTGCCAGCAGCTCGCAGGGGCGTAGCAATCAGCCCCAGCATTTT. Translation gives CASSSQGRSNQPQHF.

The chain is built from TRBV11-2 and TRBJ2-3; D possibly corresponds to TRBD1 (5 bases). Germline V gene sequence: CDR1 SGHAT, CDR2 FQNNGV. The CDR3 has 14 amino acids. V lost 3 bases and J 0 bases, leaving 7 bases between the germline ends. CDR3 sequence (DNA): TGTGCCAGCAGCTTGCAGGGCAGCACAGATACGCAGTATTTT. Its protein is CASSLQGSTDTQYF.

The J gene is TRBJ1-4, the V gene TRBV29-1; 7 bases are a match to TRBD1. The V gene's germline CDR1 is SQVTM and CDR2 ANQGSEA. J lost 6 bases, V lost 7 bases, and 8 bases had no gene match. This CDR3 is 13 amino acids long. CDR3 nucleotide sequence: TGCAGCGCGAGGACAGGTGGGCATGAAAAACTGTTTTTT. Protein: CSARTGGHEKLFF.

This chain connects TRBV6-1 to TRBJ1-2; D is undetermined. Deletions cut 3 bases from V and 7 bases from J, with 12 bases between. This CDR3 comprises 13 residues. CDR1 and CDR2 from the germline V gene are MNHNS and SASEGT. In nucleotides, the CDR3 is TGTGCCAGCAGTGAGTTGGCAGGAACTGGCTACACCTTC. Protein product: CASSELAGTGYTF.

The chain is built from TRBV7-2 and TRBJ1-2; 9 nucleotides agree with TRBD1. The CDR3 is made up of 15 amino acids. CDR1 and CDR2 from the germline V gene are SGHTA and FQGNSA. V dropped 5 bases and J dropped 5; count of bases not matched to a gene: 9. In DNA, the CDR3 is TGTGCCAGCAGCCTCGACAGGGGGAAGCTTTATGGCTACACCTTC. This translates into CASSLDRGKLYGYTF.

The gene calls are TRBV9 and TRBJ2-1, with a weak D call TRBD2 (5 bases). CDR3 length equals 12 residues. CDR1 SGDLS and CDR2 YYNGEE come from the germline V gene. V was cut by 5 bases and J by 8 bases, with 11 bases left in between. The CDR3 coding sequence is TGTGCCAGCAGAGCGGAACGCGATGAGCAGTTCTTC. Residues: CASRAERDEQFF.

The sample holds one count of this clone. The V call is TRBV5-4, the J call TRBJ2-7; no reliable D call. Germline CDR1 reads SGHNT; CDR2 reads YYREEE (reference sequence). This CDR3 has 14 amino acids. The V end was cut by 5 bases, the J end by 0 bases, with 12 bases between. The CDR3: CASSPEASSYEQYF. CDR3 DNA sequence: TGTGCCAGCAGTCCTGAGGCCAGCTCCTACGAGCAGTACTTC.

The chain is built from TRBV4-3 and TRBJ2-1; D is perhaps TRBD2 (6 bases). With 5 bases removed from V and 0 bases from J, the gap between germline ends came to 14 bases. The CDR3 consists of 16 residues. CDR1 LGHNA and CDR2 YSLEER come from the germline V gene. CDR3 sequence (DNA): TGCGCCAGCAGCGCGCGTAGCGGCGTCTCCTACAATGAGCAGTTCTTC. Its translation is CASSARSGVSYNEQFF.

The V and J genes are TRBV30 and TRBJ1-3, with a weak D call TRBD1 (5 bases). In germline, CDR1 is GTSNPN, CDR2 SVGIG (reference sequence). This CDR3 spans 15 amino acids. Trimming left V 0 bases short and J 0 bases short, with 9 bases between. The CDR3 protein is CAWSVRQHSGNTIYF. The DNA for the CDR3 is TGTGCCTGGAGTGTAAGACAGCACTCTGGAAACACCATATATTTT.

This chain connects TRBV9 to TRBJ1-3; D possibly corresponds to TRBD1 (5 bases). Germline V gene lookup returns CDR1 SGDLS and CDR2 YYNGEE. There are 17 residues in the CDR3. Trimming stripped 0 bases from V and 3 bases from J, with 16 bases between. CDR3 amino acids: CASSVEVGPGYGNTIYF. Here the CDR3 DNA reads TGTGCCAGCAGCGTAGAAGTTGGGCCAGGGTATGGAAACACCATATATTTT.